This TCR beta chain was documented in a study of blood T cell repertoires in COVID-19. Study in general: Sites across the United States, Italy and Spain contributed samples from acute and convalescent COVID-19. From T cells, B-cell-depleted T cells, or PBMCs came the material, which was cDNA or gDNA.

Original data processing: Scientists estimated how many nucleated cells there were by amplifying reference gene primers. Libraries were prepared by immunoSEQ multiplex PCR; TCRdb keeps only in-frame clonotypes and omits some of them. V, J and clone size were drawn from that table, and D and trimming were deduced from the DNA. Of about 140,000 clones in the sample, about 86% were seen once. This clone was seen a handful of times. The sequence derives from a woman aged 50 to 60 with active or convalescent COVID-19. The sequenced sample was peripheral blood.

CDR3 nucleotides: TGTGCCAGCAGCTCGACAGGGGCCATCTACAATCAGCCCCAGCATTTT. It translates to CASSSTGAIYNQPQHF. V is TRBV7-9 and J is TRBJ1-5; 8 bases fit TRBD1. Germline V CDR1 and CDR2: SEHNR, FQNEAQ (reference sequence). The V gene end was trimmed by 4 bases and the J gene end by 3 bases; junction bases not matched to a gene: 8. The CDR3 runs to 16 residues.